The 9 T cell receptor beta chains below all came from one sample that was sequenced in a study of T cells in women clearing cervical HPV infection. Generated by immunoSEQ multiplex PCR, the TCRdb table keeps only in-frame clones and is missing some. This sample contains some 40,000 clones. The sequencing input was blood buffy coat. The receptors here all came from a woman between 18 and 70 years old with a cervical HPV16 infection that either progressed to CIN3+ or cleared (not recorded which).

As for this clone: The read gets to within 3 residues of the CDR3 end, and the germline J gene fills in the rest. The chain carries TRBV7-9 and TRBJ2-7, with 12 bases lining up with TRBD2. Germline-derived CDR1 and CDR2 are SEHNR and FQNEAQ (reference sequence). The ends lost 3 bases at V and 6 bases at J; junction bases unmatched: 3. This CDR3 region has 14 residues. The sequenced part of the CDR3 DNA is TGTGCCAGCAGCTTGACTAGCGGGAGCACCGAG. Its protein product is CASSLTSGSTE. The entire CDR3 protein reads CASSLTSGSTEQYF.

A note on this clone: The CDR3 end lies 3 residues beyond the end of the read and is filled in from the germline J gene. The chain has TRBV11-2 and TRBJ1-1; D possibly corresponds to TRBD1 (5 bases). Germline values: CDR1 SGHAT, CDR2 FQNNGV. The CDR3 covers 14 residues. The CDR3 sequence: CASSLDGTEYEAFF. The part of the CDR3 DNA that was read is TGTGCCAGCAGCTTAGACGGGACTGAGTACGAA.

Concerning this clone: The read stops 3 residues short of the end of the CDR3; the missing end is completed from the germline J gene. This chain uses TRBV28 with TRBJ2-3; TRBD1 aligns across 7 bases. The CDR3 consists of 15 residues. Germline CDR1 reads MDHEN; CDR2 reads SYDVKM. V was pared by 4 bases and J by 0 bases, with 4 bases of the junction left unmatched. The DNA read from the CDR3 is TGTGCCAGCAGTTCAGGGGGACGGAGCACAGATACG. As protein: CASSSGGRSTDT. From start to end, the CDR3 is CASSSGGRSTDTQYF.

Turning to this clone: Read sequence stops 3 residues before the CDR3 end, and the germline J gene provides the missing end. The rearrangement joins TRBV13 to TRBJ1-1, with D possibly TRBD1 on 6 matching bases. The V end lost 1 base, the J end lost 6 bases, and 12 bases lay between the germline ends. Germline CDR1 is PRHDT and CDR2 is FYEKMQ (reference sequence). This CDR3 spans 14 amino acids. The CDR3 here is CASSLAENRAEAFF. The sequenced CDR3 bases are TGTGCCAGCAGCTTAGCCGAAAACAGGGCTGAA.

Comment on this clone: The observed sequence ends 3 residues before the CDR3 terminus, with the missing tail filled in from the germline J gene. J is TRBJ1-5 and V is TRBV30; possible D gene TRBD1, 5 bases. Germline CDR1 and CDR2: GTSNPN and SVGIG (reference sequence). Trimming stripped 0 bases from V and 0 bases from J, with 9 bases between. The CDR3 consists of 15 residues. The CDR3 bases that were read are TGTGCCTGGAGTGTTAGACAGTATAGCAATCAGCCC. Amino acid sequence: CAWSVRQYSNQP. The whole CDR3 protein reads CAWSVRQYSNQPQHF.

Comments on this clone: The read ends 3 residues before the CDR3 terminus; that terminus is restored from the germline J gene. This chain joins TRBV6-1 and TRBJ1-5; D gene ambiguous. The germline V and J ends were trimmed by 4 bases and 0 bases, with 4 bases remaining between them. Germline CDR1 MNHNS, CDR2 SASEGT. The CDR3 runs 13 residues. The CDR3 reads CASSGNSNQPQHF. CDR3 bases read: TGTGCCAGCAGTGGTAATAGCAATCAGCCC.

A word on this clone: With the read ending 3 residues before the CDR3 end, the germline J gene is used to fill in that end. The rearrangement uses TRBV4-1 and TRBJ2-7, with D possibly TRBD1 on 6 matching bases. The CDR3 spans 15 residues. Between the trimmed V and J ends, which lost 0 bases and 3 bases, there was a span of 12 bases. Germline assignment: CDR1 MGHRA and CDR2 YSYEKL. CDR3 loop: CASSQDGRGDYEQYF. The part of the CDR3 DNA that was read is TGCGCCAGCAGCCAAGATGGCAGGGGAGACTACGAG.

Turning to this clone: The read terminates 3 residues ahead of where the CDR3 ends, so the germline J gene completes it. This sequence joins TRBV5-1 and TRBJ1-2, with 10 positions matching TRBD1. CDR3 length: 15 residues. The V gene's germline CDR1 is SGHRS and CDR2 YFSETQ. The CDR3 bases that were read are TGCGCCAGCAGCTTTGGGACAGGGGTGACAGATACC. This gives the protein CASSFGTGVTDT. The entire CDR3 reads CASSFGTGVTDTYTF.

A remark on this clone: The CDR3 goes on 3 residues after the read ends, and that part is filled in from the germline J gene. This chain links TRBV20-1 with TRBJ2-3; 14 bases map to TRBD2. With 6 bases clipped from V and 6 bases from J, the junction kept 5 bases outside the gene matches. This CDR3 is built from 14 residues. Germline V gene lookup returns CDR1 DFQATT and CDR2 SNEGSKA (reference sequence). CDR3 in amino acids: CSARLAGGRDTQYF. Partial CDR3 DNA: TGCAGTGCAAGACTAGCGGGGGGGCGGGATACG.